These 23 T cell receptor beta chains came from one sample sequenced in a study of a mutant IDH1 vaccine in newly diagnosed glioma. The table came from immunoSEQ multiplex PCR; TCRdb's copy has only in-frame clones and leaves some out. The sample records 45,000 to 70,000 clones, 75% to 95% being singletons. Time point of the sample: baseline, week 1 (first vaccination visit). Documented treatment: pre-vaccination baseline after standard-of-care therapy. The sample consisted of PBMCs, taken from a glioma patient treated with radiotherapy, temozolomide or both. These receptors all stem from a middle-aged man with glioma.

This clone was seen once. V usage is TRBV7-9 and J usage is TRBJ1-2; D remains unclear. Germline CDR1 and CDR2: SEHNR and FQNEAQ (reference sequence). The length of the CDR3 is 12 residues. V was cut by 4 bases and J by 2 bases, with 5 bases left in between. The CDR3 region is CASSSINYGYTF. The CDR3 coding sequence is TGTGCCAGCAGCTCTATCAACTATGGCTACACCTTC.

The chain recombines TRBV5-6 with TRBJ1-5, with D hard to call. V lost 0 bases, J lost 3 bases, and 4 bases lay in between. The CDR3 runs to 13 residues. The germline gives CDR1 SGHDT, CDR2 YYEEEE. CDR3 nucleotide sequence: TGTGCCAGCAGCTTGGGAGACAATCAGCCCCAGCATTTT. Translating gives CASSLGDNQPQHF.

This chain connects TRBV30 to TRBJ2-7, with 9 bases aligning to TRBD2. Germline V gene data show CDR1 as GTSNPN and CDR2 as SVGIG (reference sequence). The CDR3 runs to 13 residues. Unmatched junction bases numbered 3, after V lost 0 bases and J lost 6 bases. CDR3 in DNA: TGTGCCTGGAGTGTGGGACTAGCAGGCGAGCAGTACTTC. Translation gives CAWSVGLAGEQYF.

The chain couples TRBV25-1 to TRBJ1-1; D remains unclear. The CDR3 contains 14 residues. CDR1 and CDR2 (germline): MGHDK, SYGVNS. Trimming took off 3 bases at V and 1 base at J, with 9 bases between the two ends. This CDR3 reads CASSEELSNTEAFF. CDR3 bases: TGTGCCAGCAGTGAGGAACTATCGAACACTGAAGCTTTCTTT.

The rearrangement uses TRBV28 and TRBJ2-1; D not certain. This CDR3 is 15 amino acids long. V was cut by 8 bases and J by 6 bases, with 20 bases left in between. The germline CDR1 and CDR2 sequences are MDHEN and SYDVKM. Here the CDR3 DNA reads TGTGCCAGCTCTTCCTTGGGCGGCCAGCCCAATGAGCAGTTCTTC. This sequence encodes CASSSLGGQPNEQFF. Looking up the rest from reference TRBV28 and TRBJ2-1 gives the full variable domain: DVKVTQSSRYLVKRTGEKVFLECVQDMDHENMFWYRQDPGLGLRLIYFSYDVKMKEKGDIPEGYSVSREKKERFSLILESASTNQTSMYLCASSSLGGQPNEQFFGPGTRLTVL.

The J gene is TRBJ2-3, the V gene TRBV5-1; 8 bases are a match to TRBD2. With 5 bases clipped from V and 0 bases from J, the junction kept 11 bases outside the gene matches. The CDR3 totals 17 residues. CDR1 and CDR2 (germline): SGHRS, YFSETQ. In DNA form, the CDR3 reads TGCGCCAGCAGTTTTGGGTGGGCTAGCGGGAGCACAGATACGCAGTATTTT. Translating gives CASSFGWASGSTDTQYF.

A single count supports this clone. The rearrangement uses TRBV5-4 and TRBJ1-1; unclear D gene. The CDR3 contains 11 residues. Germline CDR1 reads SGHNT; CDR2 reads YYREEE (reference sequence). V was shortened by 0 bases and J by 7 bases, with 4 bases between the two germline ends. In DNA, the CDR3 is TGTGCCAGCAGCTTGGGCGTTGAAGCTTTCTTT. Translation: CASSLGVEAFF.

This chain joins TRBV7-2 and TRBJ1-5; 10 nucleotides match TRBD1. The CDR3 runs 15 residues. Germline CDR1 reads SGHTA; CDR2 reads FQGNSA. V lost 6 bases, J lost 4 bases, and 6 bases stayed unmatched. DNA of the CDR3: TGTGCCAGCAGGGGGGGGACAGGGGTTAATCAGCCCCAGCATTTT. Translating gives CASRGGTGVNQPQHF.

This clone was observed once. The chain combines TRBV30 with TRBJ2-7; 7 bases align to TRBD1. Germline V gene data show CDR1 as GTSNPN and CDR2 as SVGIG (reference sequence). With 0 bases clipped from V and 3 bases from J, the junction kept 2 bases outside the gene matches. This CDR3 has 13 amino acids. The CDR3 loop reads CAWSVGTVYEQYF. As DNA, the CDR3 is TGTGCCTGGAGTGTAGGGACAGTCTACGAGCAGTACTTC.

To note about this clone: Sequence at one end of the junction differs from germline and may be a read error. The chain has TRBV27 and TRBJ1-5; D perhaps matches TRBD1 (5 bases). From germline, CDR1 is MNHEY and CDR2 SMNVEV (reference sequence). The CDR3 runs 14 residues. Here the CDR3 reads CASSFAGLGQAQHF. The CDR3 nucleotides read TGTGCCAGCAGTTTTGCAGGGTTAGGTCAGGCCCAGCATTTT.

The rearrangement joins TRBV28 to TRBJ1-1; 7 bases are shared with TRBD1. The CDR3 has 15 residues. Germline CDR1 reads MDHEN; CDR2 reads SYDVKM. V dropped 6 bases and J dropped 1; count of bases not matched to a gene: 8. The CDR3 DNA reads TGTGCCAGCAGCCCTCTGACAGGGAGGAACACTGAAGCTTTCTTT. Its protein product is CASSPLTGRNTEAFF. Together with reference TRBV28 and TRBJ1-1, the CDR3 gives the full variable domain: DVKVTQSSRYLVKRTGEKVFLECVQDMDHENMFWYRQDPGLGLRLIYFSYDVKMKEKGDIPEGYSVSREKKERFSLILESASTNQTSMYLCASSPLTGRNTEAFFGQGTRLTVV.

The V gene is TRBV9, the J gene TRBJ1-1; TRBD1 matches 7 bases. This CDR3 region has 12 residues. Germline V CDR1 and CDR2: SGDLS, YYNGEE. With V trimmed by 4 bases and J by 7 bases, 4 bases remained unmatched. The CDR3 here is CASSLRDSEAFF. CDR3 coding DNA: TGTGCCAGCAGCCTCCGGGACAGTGAAGCTTTCTTT.

V and J are TRBV5-5 and TRBJ2-7, with a weak D call TRBD1 (6 bases). With 6 bases removed from V and 0 bases from J, the gap between germline ends came to 22 bases. CDR1 and CDR2 (germline): SGHKS, YYEKEE (reference sequence). This CDR3 spans 17 amino acids. The CDR3 nucleotides read TGTGCCAGCAACGGGATTGACAGGACAAAACTCTCCTACGAGCAGTACTTC. Its translation is CASNGIDRTKLSYEQYF.

This clone appeared a few times. V and J are TRBV7-2 and TRBJ2-2, with 7 nucleotides matching TRBD2. Germline trimming cut 10 bases from V and 0 bases from J; bases unmatched to any gene: 11. The CDR3 is 16 amino acids. The V gene's germline CDR1 is SGHTA and CDR2 FQGNSA. In nucleotides, the CDR3 is TGTGCCACCCCTCGGTCCCGGGGGGCGAACACCGGGGAGCTGTTTTTT. This translates into CATPRSRGANTGELFF.

V is TRBV29-1 and J is TRBJ1-2; D is possibly TRBD1 (6 bases). Trimming shortened V by 7 bases and J by 0 bases, and 18 bases separated the two germline ends. The CDR3 loop spans 15 amino acids. Germline V gene sequence: CDR1 SQVTM, CDR2 ANQGSEA. The CDR3 loop reads CSAVKGGQTNYGYTF. CDR3 bases: TGCAGCGCGGTAAAGGGGGGCCAGACTAACTATGGCTACACCTTC.

The J gene is TRBJ1-1, the V gene TRBV7-2; no reliable D call. CDR1 is SGHTA and CDR2 is FQGNSA in the germline V gene. This CDR3 region has 13 residues. V lost 5 bases and J lost 7, with 14 bases in between. In DNA, the CDR3 is TGTGCCAGCAGCCTAGAGAACAGATATGAAGCTTTCTTT. Its translation: CASSLENRYEAFF.

This rearrangement joins TRBV18 to TRBJ1-3; D not certain. Germline CDR1 reads KGHSH; CDR2 reads LQKENI. CDR3 length: 16 residues. Between the trimmed V and J ends, which lost 2 bases and 0 bases, there was a span of 11 bases. The CDR3, as DNA: TGTGCCAGCTCACCATCGGCGGACGTCTCTGGAAACACCATATATTTT. This translates into CASSPSADVSGNTIYF.

This clone was observed a single time. This sequence joins TRBV30 and TRBJ1-5; 8 nucleotides agree with TRBD1. This CDR3 has 13 residues. Germline loops: CDR1 GTSNPN, CDR2 SVGIG (reference sequence). The V and J ends lost 1 base and 9 bases, in that order; junction bases with no gene match: 5. The CDR3: CAWSGQGKAPQHF. Written as DNA, the CDR3 is TGTGCCTGGAGTGGACAGGGGAAAGCGCCCCAGCATTTT. The variable domain in full, completed from reference TRBV30 and TRBJ1-5, reads SQTIHQWPATLVQPVGSPLSLECTVEGTSNPNLYWYRQAAGRGLQLLFYSVGIGQISSEVPQNLSASRPQDRQFILSSKKLLLSDSGFYLCAWSGQGKAPQHFGDGTRLSIL.

The chain carries TRBV6-6 and TRBJ2-7; D is unresolved. This CDR3 region has 13 residues. Trimming removed 2 bases at V and 5 bases at J, with 10 bases between. The germline gives CDR1 MNHNY, CDR2 SVGAGI (reference sequence). The chain's CDR3 is CASSYPVSNEQYF. DNA of the CDR3: TGTGCCAGCAGTTACCCGGTGTCCAACGAGCAGTACTTC.

The chain joins TRBV2 to TRBJ2-5, with 11 bases that match TRBD2. Unmatched junction bases numbered 7, after V lost 7 bases and J lost 0 bases. This CDR3 region has 16 residues. Germline CDR1 and CDR2: SNHLY and FYNNEI. The DNA for the CDR3 is TGTGCCAGCAAACCTTGGGGACTAGCGGACCAAGAGACCCAGTACTTC. Translating it yields CASKPWGLADQETQYF. Full variable domain (rest looked up from reference TRBV2 and TRBJ2-5): EPEVTQTPSHQVTQMGQEVILRCVPISNHLYFYWYRQILGQKVEFLVSFYNNEISEKSEIFDDQFSVERPDGSNFTLKIRSTKLEDSAMYFCASKPWGLADQETQYFGPGTRLLVL.

The rearrangement links TRBV19 to TRBJ1-5, with D maybe TRBD1 (6 bases). Trimming shortened V by 8 bases and J by 4 bases, and 9 bases separated the two germline ends. Germline loops: CDR1 LNHDA, CDR2 SQIVND (reference sequence). The length of the CDR3 is 12 residues. CDR3: CASRGANQPQHF. The DNA for the CDR3 is TGTGCCAGTCGGGGGGCAAATCAGCCCCAGCATTTT. Variable domain in full (rest from reference TRBV19 and TRBJ1-5): DGGITQSPKYLFRKEGQNVTLSCEQNLNHDAMYWYRQDPGQGLRLIYYSQIVNDFQKGDIAEGYSVSREKKESFPLTVTSAQKNPTAFYLCASRGANQPQHFGDGTRLSIL.

The chain's CDR3 is CASSFDAGTGTNSNQPQHF. The CDR3 bases are TGTGCCAGCAGCTTCGACGCCGGGACAGGGACAAATAGCAATCAGCCCCAGCATTTT. This rearrangement joins TRBV7-9 to TRBJ1-5; TRBD1 matches 9 bases. CDR1 is SEHNR, CDR2 FQNEAQ, per germline (reference sequence). The CDR3 totals 19 residues. V shed 3 bases and J 0 bases; nucleotides not matched to a gene: 12.

The gene calls are TRBV28 and TRBJ1-5; no clear D. CDR1 and CDR2 (germline): MDHEN, SYDVKM. Trimming left V 6 bases short and J 6 bases short, with 12 bases between. The CDR3 totals 13 residues. CDR3 amino acids: CASSTVARQPQHF. The CDR3 DNA is TGTGCCAGCAGCACCGTGGCGCGTCAGCCCCAGCATTTT.